These T cell receptor beta chains were read from a single sample in a study of neoadjuvant anti-PD-1 for oral cavity cancer. The table came from immunoSEQ multiplex PCR; TCRdb's copy has only in-frame clones and leaves some out. The sample carries approximately 35,000 clones, around 87% recorded once. Sequencing used PBMCs, obtained before nivolumab (anti-PD-1) treatment. The receptor source for this set is a person aged 40-85 years with oral cavity squamous cell carcinoma. Both conserved end residues are part of each CDR3. Each record gives: J gene, D gene, CDR3 length, clone size, V gene, CDR3 protein, CDR3 DNA. The D gene is left open where the match is weak. A clone size is listed for some rows: how often the clone was seen (once, few, many), or a class if it is expanded.

TRBJ2-7	NA	11	NA	TRBV29-1	CSVDLGYEQYF	TGCAGCGTTGATCTGGGGTACGAGCAGTACTTC
TRBJ2-1	TRBD1	15	NA	TRBV6-6	CASAYPGQGYNEQFF	TGTGCCAGCGCCTATCCAGGACAGGGGTACAATGAGCAGTTCTTC
TRBJ2-2	TRBD1	17	NA	TRBV5-1	CASSLDPGTGNTGELFF	TGCGCCAGCAGCTTGGACCCCGGGACAGGGAACACCGGGGAGCTGTTTTTT
TRBJ1-3	NA	14	few	TRBV10-2	CASSPAISGNTIYF	TGCGCCAGCAGTCCCGCTATCTCTGGAAACACCATATATTTT
TRBJ1-2	NA	13	NA	TRBV19	CASSIDQIYGYTF	TGTGCCAGTAGTATAGACCAAATCTATGGCTACACCTTC
TRBJ1-1	NA	13	NA	TRBV14	CASSIKENTEAFF	TGTGCCAGCAGCATTAAGGAGAACACTGAAGCTTTCTTT
TRBJ1-5	NA	12	few	TRBV10-2	CASSESMAGDHF	TGCGCCAGCAGTGAGTCGATGGCAGGCGACCATTTT
TRBJ1-5	NA	14	NA	TRBV18	CASSPGGGVQPQHF	TGTGCCAGCTCACCAGGTGGAGGGGTTCAGCCCCAGCATTTT
TRBJ1-4	NA	15	NA	TRBV7-2	CASSTRQDGNEKLFF	TGTGCCAGCAGCACCCGACAGGACGGTAATGAAAAACTGTTTTTT
TRBJ2-5	NA	13	NA	TRBV29-1	CSVAAQRKETQYF	TGCAGCGTTGCCGCACAGCGAAAAGAGACCCAGTACTTC